The next 15 T cell receptor beta chains were all read from a single sample in a study of response to subunit inactivated influenza vaccine. TCRdb independently ran MiXCR on the RT-PCR reads; one entry per CDR3 protein. The data contain about 180,000 distinct CDR3 sequences, around 8.8% of them singletons. Sequencing was performed on non-naive T cells sorted from PBMCs, taken on the day of vaccination. These receptors were taken from a man aged 45 to 65 who received an inactivated influenza vaccine.

The sample holds a few counts of this clonotype. J is TRBJ2-5 and V is TRBV2; D is undetermined. The CDR3 is made up of 13 amino acids. The germline gives CDR1 SNHLY, CDR2 FYNNEI. V lost 2 bases to trimming and J lost 4 bases, with 8 bases between them. This CDR3 is CASSEQSRETQYF. CDR3 DNA: TGTGCCAGCAGTGAACAGTCCCGAGAGACCCAGTACTTC.

This chain uses TRBV11-3 with TRBJ2-3, with D perhaps assigned TRBD1 or TRBD2 (5 bases each). This CDR3 has 14 amino acids. Trimming left V 0 bases short and J 2 bases short, with 6 bases between. Germline assignment: CDR1 SGHNT and CDR2 YENEEA. CDR3 in DNA: TGTGCCAGCAGCTTAGAGGGGGACACAGATACGCAGTATTTT. This sequence encodes CASSLEGDTDTQYF.

This clonotype was recorded many times. The gene calls are TRBV12-3 or TRBV12-4 and TRBJ2-7; TRBD2 aligns across 10 bases. The J segment lost 6 bases and the V segment lost 5 bases, leaving 7 bases of the junction unmatched. The CDR3 sequence is 14 residues long. Here the CDR3 reads CASSTSGGAREQYF. CDR3 DNA sequence: TGTGCCAGCAGTACGAGCGGGGGGGCCCGCGAGCAGTACTTC.

The table lists this clonotype with many counts. This chain connects TRBV28 to TRBJ2-1; D is perhaps TRBD1 (6 bases). The CDR3 loop spans 13 amino acids. Germline CDR1 is MDHEN and CDR2 is SYDVKM. V shed 7 bases and J shed 5 bases, with 12 bases lying between them. The CDR3: CASNRVGNNEQFF. The CDR3 DNA sequence: TGTGCCAGCAACAGGGTAGGCAACAATGAGCAGTTCTTC.

This clonotype was counted between two and nine times. The chain joins TRBV6-5 to TRBJ1-6; 11 nucleotides agree with TRBD1. The CDR3 loop spans 17 amino acids. CDR1 is MNHEY and CDR2 is SVGAGI in the germline V gene. V shed 0 bases and J 7 bases; nucleotides not matched to a gene: 5. The chain's CDR3 is CASSYSSGTGGNSPLHF. In nucleotides, the CDR3 is TGTGCCAGCAGTTACTCGAGTGGGACAGGGGGGAATTCACCCCTCCACTTT.

This clonotype was seen repeatedly, ten times or more. This rearrangement joins TRBV7-8 to TRBJ2-2, with D possibly being TRBD1 or TRBD2 (5 bases each). V lost 2 bases, J lost 4 bases, and 17 bases lay in between. The CDR3 covers 17 residues. CDR1 is SGHVS and CDR2 is FQNEAQ in the germline V gene. The CDR3 region is CASSLMGRPSGTGELFF. CDR3 sequence (DNA): TGTGCCAGCAGCTTAATGGGACGGCCCTCGGGCACCGGGGAGCTGTTTTTT.

This clonotype was recorded at least ten times. V gene TRBV29-1 combines with J gene TRBJ2-1; 9 bases line up with TRBD1. Germline assignment: CDR1 SQVTM and CDR2 ANQGSEA. The CDR3 is made up of 12 amino acids. After removal of 7 bases from V and 7 bases from J, the junction contained 5 bases not matched to a gene. CDR3 DNA sequence: TGCAGCGACCGGACAGGGGCGAATGAGCAGTTCTTC. This codes for CSDRTGANEQFF.

This clonotype was seen at least ten times. This rearrangement joins TRBV12-3 or TRBV12-4 to TRBJ1-5; D not resolved. CDR3 length: 15 residues. V lost 1 base and J 2 bases, leaving 9 bases between the germline ends. The CDR3 DNA reads TGTGCCAGCAGTTTAGGAACAGCGGGCAATCAGCCCCAGCATTTT. Translation: CASSLGTAGNQPQHF.

This clonotype was detected many times. The chain has TRBV27 and TRBJ2-7; 10 bases map to TRBD1. Per germline, CDR1 MNHEY and CDR2 SMNVEV (reference sequence). Trimming at V came to 7 bases and at J to 7 bases, leaving 7 bases not matched to a gene. The CDR3 contains 13 residues. DNA for the CDR3: TGTGCCAGCACGAAGAGGACAGGGGGAGAGCAGTACTTC. Translated, it gives CASTKRTGGEQYF.

This clonotype has more than one count but fewer than ten. The chain combines TRBV7-2 with TRBJ2-5, with TRBD1 matching over 9 bases. The CDR3 covers 15 residues. Germline V gene data show CDR1 as SGHTA and CDR2 as FQGNSA. The J segment lost 5 bases and the V segment lost 2 bases, leaving 6 bases of the junction unmatched. The CDR3 coding sequence is TGTGCCAGCAGCTTAACAGGGGGCGCTTTGGAGACCCAGTACTTC. This gives the protein CASSLTGGALETQYF. The entire variable domain, with the rest obtained from reference TRBV7-2 and TRBJ2-5, is as follows: GAGVSQSPSNKVTEKGKDVELRCDPISGHTALYWYRQSLGQGLEFLIYFQGNSAPDKSGLPSDRFSAERTGGSVSTLTIQRTQQEDSAVYLCASSLTGGALETQYFGPGTRLLVL.

This clonotype was seen a handful of times. The chain joins TRBV12-3 or TRBV12-4 to TRBJ1-6; TRBD1 agrees at 10 bases. The CDR3 consists of 15 residues. The V gene end was trimmed by 6 bases and the J gene end by 5 bases; junction bases not matched to a gene: 4. CDR3 residues: CASRMTGGHNSPLHF. CDR3 in DNA: TGTGCCAGCAGGATGACAGGGGGCCATAATTCACCCCTCCACTTT.

This clonotype was counted at least ten times. The chain is built from TRBV28 and TRBJ1-2; possible D gene TRBD1, 6 bases. Trimming cost V 3 bases and J 6 bases, with 11 bases left between them. CDR1 is MDHEN and CDR2 is SYDVKM in the germline V gene. This CDR3 is 13 amino acids long. The CDR3 bases are TGTGCCAGCAGTTTTCAGGCAGGGGATGGCTACACCTTC. Amino acids: CASSFQAGDGYTF.

This clonotype came up a few times. The V gene is TRBV30, the J gene TRBJ1-6, with no clear D. V gave up 2 bases and J gave up 5 bases, with 7 bases separating them. The CDR3 spans 13 residues. Germline assignment: CDR1 GTSNPN and CDR2 SVGIG (reference sequence). CDR3 DNA sequence: TGTGCCTGGAGTCTCTCGCATAATTCACCCCTCCACTTT. As protein: CAWSLSHNSPLHF.

This chain connects TRBV10-1 to TRBJ2-1; 10 positions match TRBD2. Per the germline V gene, CDR1 is WNHNN and CDR2 is SYGVQD (reference sequence). V gave up 8 bases and J gave up 9 bases; unmatched junction bases: 13. There are 15 residues in the CDR3. CDR3 bases: TGCGCCAGCTCGCTGGCGGCTAGCGGGGGAAGTGAGCAGTTCTTC. This codes for CASSLAASGGSEQFF.

The table lists this clonotype with many counts. The chain employs TRBV20-1 and TRBJ2-1; D perhaps matches TRBD2 (5 bases). The CDR3 runs 16 residues. V lost 0 bases, J lost 4 bases, and 16 bases lay in between. Germline-derived CDR1 and CDR2 are DFQATT and SNEGSKA (reference sequence). In DNA form, the CDR3 reads TGCAGTGCTAGAGAAGCGGAAGGATTACTTTACAATGAGCAGTTCTTC. Encoded protein: CSAREAEGLLYNEQFF.